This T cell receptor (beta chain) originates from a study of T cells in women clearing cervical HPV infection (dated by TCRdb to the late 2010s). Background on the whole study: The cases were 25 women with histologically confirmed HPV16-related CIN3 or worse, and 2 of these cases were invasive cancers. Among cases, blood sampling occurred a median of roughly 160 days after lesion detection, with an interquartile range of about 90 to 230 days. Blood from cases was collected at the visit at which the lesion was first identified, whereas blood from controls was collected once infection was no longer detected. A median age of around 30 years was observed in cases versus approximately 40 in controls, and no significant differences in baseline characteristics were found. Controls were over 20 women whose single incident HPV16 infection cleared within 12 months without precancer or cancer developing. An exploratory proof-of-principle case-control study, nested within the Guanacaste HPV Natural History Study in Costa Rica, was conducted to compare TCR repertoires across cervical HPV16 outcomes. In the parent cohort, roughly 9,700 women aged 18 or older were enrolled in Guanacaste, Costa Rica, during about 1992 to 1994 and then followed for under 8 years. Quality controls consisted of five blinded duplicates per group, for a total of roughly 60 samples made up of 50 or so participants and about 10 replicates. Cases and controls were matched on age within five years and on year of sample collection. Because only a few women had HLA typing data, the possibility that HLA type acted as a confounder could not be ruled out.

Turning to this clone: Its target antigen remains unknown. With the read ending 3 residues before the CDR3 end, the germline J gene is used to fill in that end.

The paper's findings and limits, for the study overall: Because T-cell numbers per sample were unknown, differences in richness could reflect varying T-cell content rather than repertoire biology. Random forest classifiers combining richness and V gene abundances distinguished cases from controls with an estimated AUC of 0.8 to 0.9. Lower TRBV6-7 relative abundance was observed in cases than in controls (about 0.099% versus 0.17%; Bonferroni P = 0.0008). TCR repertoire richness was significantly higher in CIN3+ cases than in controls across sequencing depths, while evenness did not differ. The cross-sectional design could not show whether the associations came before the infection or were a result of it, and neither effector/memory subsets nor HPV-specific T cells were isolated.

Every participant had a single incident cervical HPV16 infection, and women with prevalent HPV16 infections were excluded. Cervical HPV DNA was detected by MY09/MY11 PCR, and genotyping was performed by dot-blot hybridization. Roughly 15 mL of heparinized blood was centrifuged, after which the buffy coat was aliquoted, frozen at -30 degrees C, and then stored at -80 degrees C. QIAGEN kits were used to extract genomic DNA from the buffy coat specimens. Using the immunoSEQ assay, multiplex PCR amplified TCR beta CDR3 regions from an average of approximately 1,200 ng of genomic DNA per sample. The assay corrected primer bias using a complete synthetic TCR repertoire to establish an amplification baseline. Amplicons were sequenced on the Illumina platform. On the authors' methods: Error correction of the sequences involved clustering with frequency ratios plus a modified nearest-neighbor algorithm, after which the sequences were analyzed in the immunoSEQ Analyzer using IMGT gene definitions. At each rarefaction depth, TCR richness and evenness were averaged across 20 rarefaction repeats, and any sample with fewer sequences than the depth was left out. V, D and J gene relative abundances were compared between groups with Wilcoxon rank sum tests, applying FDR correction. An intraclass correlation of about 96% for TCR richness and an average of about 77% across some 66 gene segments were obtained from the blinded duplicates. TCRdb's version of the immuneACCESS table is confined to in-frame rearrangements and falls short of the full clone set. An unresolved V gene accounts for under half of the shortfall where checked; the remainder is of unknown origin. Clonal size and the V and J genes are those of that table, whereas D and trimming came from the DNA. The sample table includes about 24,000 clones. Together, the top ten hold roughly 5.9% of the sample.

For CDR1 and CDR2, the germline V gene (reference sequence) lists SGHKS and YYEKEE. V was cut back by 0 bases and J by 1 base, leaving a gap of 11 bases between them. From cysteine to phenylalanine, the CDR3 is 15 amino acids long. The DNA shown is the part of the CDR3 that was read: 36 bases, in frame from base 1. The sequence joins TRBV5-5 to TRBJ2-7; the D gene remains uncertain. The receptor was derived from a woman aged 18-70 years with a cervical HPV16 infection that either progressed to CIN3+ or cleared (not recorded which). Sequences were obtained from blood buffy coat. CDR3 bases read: TGTGCCAGCAGCTTGGCCTTAGACACTTCCTACGAG. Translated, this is CASSLALDTSYE. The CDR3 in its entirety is CASSLALDTSYEQYF.